The clone carrying this T cell receptor (beta chain) has a single count. This record comes from a study of blood T cell repertoires in COVID-19. Study in general: Sites across the United States, Italy and Spain contributed samples from acute and convalescent COVID-19. Sources were T cells, B-cell-depleted T cells, or PBMCs; the material itself was cDNA or gDNA.

The data were produced by immunoSEQ multiplex PCR, yet TCRdb's version contains in-frame clones alone and is incomplete. The table lists approximately 210,000 clones, roughly 80% of them singletons, with under 3% in the top ten. This CDR3 has 12 amino acids. Looked up from germline, CDR1 is MNHEY and CDR2 is SVGAGI. The clonotype was recovered from a woman aged 70-85 years with active or convalescent COVID-19. Sequenced material: peripheral blood. The chain employs TRBV6-5 and TRBJ2-3, with D hard to call. The CDR3 reads CAIAVTTDTQYF. The CDR3, as DNA: TGTGCTATAGCCGTCACCACAGATACGCAGTATTTT.